This T cell receptor (beta chain) was captured by sequencing in a study of shared clonotypes between healthy human individuals. Study findings and constraints: Relative to clonotypes present in all four donors, those not shared had lower generation probabilities.

There are 18 residues in the CDR3. Trimming cost V 7 bases and J 0 bases, with 21 bases left between them. Germline values: CDR1 MDHEN, CDR2 SYDVKM. Profiled with immunoSEQ multiplex PCR; TCRdb holds only in-frame clones, not every one. The repertoire holds under 700,000 clones, with 85% to 95% as singletons. Naive CD8 cells, CD45RO-negative and positively selected for CCR7, excluded terminally differentiated effector memory CD45RA+ cells. About this clone itself: Its antigen remains unknown.

This TCR came from a woman younger than 45 in good health. The chain combines TRBV28 with TRBJ2-2; tentatively, D is TRBD1 (5 bases). Material for sequencing was naive CD8+ T cells sorted from blood. The CDR3 is CASIPGILTHPNTGELFF. As DNA, the CDR3 is TGTGCCAGCATTCCAGGGATCCTCACACACCCGAACACCGGGGAGCTGTTTTTT.